The next 16 T cell receptor beta chains were all read from a single sample in a study of TIL therapy for anti-PD-1-resistant metastatic lung cancer. The time point here: pre-treatment sample, taken before nivolumab and TIL therapy. The immunoSEQ assay was v3. The method was immunoSEQ multiplex PCR; TCRdb's version includes in-frame clones alone and lacks a portion of them. Among 55,000 to 70,000 clones, around 86% were seen once, and the ten largest hold 2% to 3%. Source: blood, taken at baseline. The receptors here all came from a person between 25 and 79 years old with non-small cell lung cancer.

The rearrangement links TRBV11-2 to TRBJ1-1; D gene uncertain. The ends were cut back, 2 bases at V and 5 bases at J, with 12 bases in the middle. Germline V gives CDR1 SGHAT, CDR2 FQNNGV. The CDR3 spans 14 residues. The CDR3 sequence: CASSLYLGSTEAFF. The CDR3 DNA reads as TGTGCCAGCAGCTTATACCTGGGCTCGACTGAAGCTTTCTTT.

This chain connects TRBV11-2 to TRBJ1-2, with TRBD1 as a possible D gene (5 bases). This CDR3 region has 15 residues. The germline gives CDR1 SGHAT, CDR2 FQNNGV. Trimming cost V 5 bases and J 2 bases, with 15 bases left between them. The CDR3 loop reads CASSVAGRANYGYTF. CDR3 sequence (DNA): TGTGCCAGCAGCGTTGCGGGCAGGGCAAACTATGGCTACACCTTC.

This clone appeared once. The gene calls are TRBV27 and TRBJ1-2; D call uncertain. The length of the CDR3 is 14 residues. The V gene's germline CDR1 is MNHEY and CDR2 SMNVEV (reference sequence). V was shortened by 4 bases and J by 8 bases, with 17 bases between the two germline ends. The CDR3 region has the DNA TGTGCCAGCAGTTACCTCTCTGGGGAGAAGGGCTACACCTTC. Protein sequence: CASSYLSGEKGYTF.

The sample holds one count of this clone. The chain recombines TRBV6-6 with TRBJ1-2, with 7 bases aligning to TRBD1. The V and J ends lost 6 bases and 4 bases, in that order; junction bases with no gene match: 8. CDR1 is MNHNY, CDR2 SVGAGI, per germline (reference sequence). The CDR3 has 14 residues. CDR3 amino acids: CASSGGQIFYGYTF. The CDR3 bases are TGTGCCAGCAGCGGGGGACAGATTTTCTATGGCTACACCTTC.

DNA for the CDR3: TGTGCCAGCAGCGTCGACAGGGAATTTCGGTTCTTC. As protein: CASSVDREFRFF. The rearrangement uses TRBV2 and TRBJ2-1; 7 bases map to TRBD1. The J segment lost 15 bases and the V segment lost 6 bases, leaving 11 bases of the junction unmatched. Germline V lookup: CDR1 SNHLY, CDR2 FYNNEI. This CDR3 has 12 amino acids.

V and J are TRBV6-5 and TRBJ1-1; 8 bases agree with TRBD1. Trimming took 1 base from V and 7 from J; bases not matched to a gene: 2. This CDR3 region has 13 residues. Germline values: CDR1 MNHEY, CDR2 SVGAGI. The CDR3 region is CASSYFGQGEAFF. In DNA form, the CDR3 reads TGTGCCAGCAGTTACTTCGGACAGGGTGAAGCTTTCTTT.

The chain employs TRBV28 and TRBJ2-1, with 7 bases aligning to TRBD2. The length of the CDR3 is 16 residues. Trimming removed 6 bases from V and 0 bases from J; junction bases left unmatched: 8. Germline values: CDR1 MDHEN, CDR2 SYDVKM. The CDR3 nucleotides are TGTGCCAGCAGCCTAACTAGCGTCAGCTCCTACAATGAGCAGTTCTTC. This translates into CASSLTSVSSYNEQFF. Complete variable domain (other parts from reference TRBV28 and TRBJ2-1): DVKVTQSSRYLVKRTGEKVFLECVQDMDHENMFWYRQDPGLGLRLIYFSYDVKMKEKGDIPEGYSVSREKKERFSLILESASTNQTSMYLCASSLTSVSSYNEQFFGPGTRLTVL.

This rearrangement joins TRBV15 to TRBJ2-5; D is unclear. The germline CDR1 and CDR2 sequences are LNHNV and YYDKDF (reference sequence). The CDR3 extends over 13 amino acids. Trimming shortened V by 2 bases and J by 5 bases, and 9 bases separated the two germline ends. This CDR3 reads CATSRRVLETQYF. CDR3 bases: TGTGCCACCAGCAGAAGGGTTTTGGAGACCCAGTACTTC.

As DNA, the CDR3 is TGTGCCAGCAGCGTAGCGGGGACAGGGGTGACTGAAGCTTTCTTT. Translation: CASSVAGTGVTEAFF. The rearrangement uses TRBV9 and TRBJ1-1; 10 bases match TRBD1. Trimming removed 0 bases from V and 5 bases from J; junction bases left unmatched: 4. Germline assignment: CDR1 SGDLS and CDR2 YYNGEE. The CDR3 contains 15 residues.

Only a few counts were recorded for this clone. V usage is TRBV19 and J usage is TRBJ2-2; D may be TRBD2 (5 bases). The CDR3 is 14 residues long. Germline assignment: CDR1 LNHDA and CDR2 SQIVND (reference sequence). The CDR3 loop reads CIEGASPSTGELFF. DNA for the CDR3: TGTATCGAGGGCGCTTCACCTTCAACCGGGGAGCTGTTTTTT.

This chain connects TRBV7-9 to TRBJ2-5, with 10 bases aligning to TRBD2. The CDR3 spans 15 residues. Germline V gives CDR1 SEHNR, CDR2 FQNEAQ (reference sequence). The V segment lost 1 base and the J segment 5 bases; nucleotides outside the gene matches: 4. The CDR3 reads CASSLDLAGVETQYF. The DNA for the CDR3 is TGTGCCAGCAGCTTAGACCTAGCGGGAGTGGAGACCCAGTACTTC.

V is TRBV30 and J is TRBJ1-1; D unclear. This CDR3 is 11 amino acids long. CDR1 is GTSNPN and CDR2 is SVGIG in the germline V gene (reference sequence). Between the trimmed V and J ends, which lost 8 bases and 6 bases, there was a span of 13 bases. The CDR3, as DNA: TGTGCCCGTTCTGTGGGCTCTGAAGCTTTCTTT. This sequence encodes CARSVGSEAFF.

This clone has only one observation. The genes are TRBV3-1 (or the pseudogene TRBV3-2) and TRBJ2-7; TRBD2 aligns across 14 bases. There are 18 residues in the CDR3. CDR1 and CDR2 (germline): LGHDT, YNNKEL (reference sequence). Unmatched junction bases numbered 9, after V lost 0 bases and J lost 5 bases. CDR3 bases: TGTGCCAGCAGCCAAGATCGGGGACTAGCGGGAGTGTCTCACGAGCAGTACTTC. Translated, it gives CASSQDRGLAGVSHEQYF.

This chain links TRBV11-2 with TRBJ2-3, with D perhaps assigned TRBD1 or TRBD2 (5 bases each). Germline CDR1 and CDR2: SGHAT and FQNNGV. The length of the CDR3 is 16 residues. Trimming stripped 5 bases from V and 1 base from J, with 16 bases between. The CDR3 region has the DNA TGTGCCAGCAGCGGGATTTCCGGGACGGGCACAGATACGCAGTATTTT. Protein: CASSGISGTGTDTQYF.

The rearrangement joins TRBV5-1 to TRBJ2-7; 9 nucleotides agree with TRBD1. CDR3 length: 17 residues. The ends lost 0 bases at V and 5 bases at J; junction bases unmatched: 12. Germline V gene sequence: CDR1 SGHRS, CDR2 YFSETQ. The CDR3 protein is CASSLARQGVPGNEQYF. The CDR3, as DNA: TGCGCCAGCAGCTTGGCCCGACAGGGGGTCCCCGGGAACGAGCAGTACTTC.

The V call is TRBV5-1, the J call TRBJ2-7; 11 bases fit TRBD1. CDR1 is SGHRS, CDR2 YFSETQ, per germline. Trimming cost V 4 bases and J 4 bases; bases outside gene matches: 4. CDR3 length: 14 residues. CDR3 DNA sequence: TGCGCCAGCAGCGGTGGACAGGGGGCTTACGAGCAGTACTTC. Its protein product is CASSGGQGAYEQYF.